The 9 T cell receptor beta chains in this list originate from one sample, sequenced in a study of blood T cell repertoires in COVID-19. Produced via immunoSEQ multiplex PCR; TCRdb's table is partial and in-frame only. The sample comprises about 290,000 clones, about nine tenths of which are singletons, and 1.7% rests with the top ten. Sequencing was performed on PBMCs or T cells enriched from blood (not recorded which). The receptor set was obtained from a woman in her thirties or forties who had recovered from COVID-19.

The CDR3 reads CASSPQGTGGYTF. The CDR3 DNA reads as TGTGCCAGCAGTCCACAGGGAACGGGTGGCTACACCTTC. V is TRBV27 and J is TRBJ1-2; D possibly corresponds to TRBD1 (6 bases). Germline V gives CDR1 MNHEY, CDR2 SMNVEV (reference sequence). V lost 5 bases and J lost 7, with 14 bases in between. The CDR3 runs to 13 residues.

The rearrangement joins TRBV7-3 to TRBJ1-5; no clear D gene. The CDR3 consists of 16 residues. The germline gives CDR1 SGHTA, CDR2 FQGTGA. Trimming cost V 1 base and J 0 bases, with 10 bases left between them. CDR3 sequence reads: CASSLSQIPSNQPQHF. The CDR3 DNA is TGTGCCAGCAGCTTAAGCCAGATTCCTAGCAATCAGCCCCAGCATTTT.

As DNA, the CDR3 is TGTGCCTGGAGTGCCGGGGGTAGCAATCAGCCCCAGCATTTT. Its protein product is CAWSAGGSNQPQHF. The chain uses TRBV30 and TRBJ1-5, with D possibly matching TRBD1 (5 bases). Germline-derived CDR1 and CDR2 are GTSNPN and SVGIG (reference sequence). V was pared by 1 base and J by 0 bases, with 7 bases between. The CDR3 is made up of 14 amino acids.

The genes are TRBV19 and TRBJ1-5; 9 bases align to TRBD1. The trim removed 4 bases at V and 4 bases at J, leaving 8 bases unmatched. Per germline, CDR1 LNHDA and CDR2 SQIVND (reference sequence). The CDR3 has 16 amino acids. The CDR3 loop reads CASSTRRTGANQPQHF. The DNA of the CDR3 is TGTGCCAGTAGTACCCGCAGGACAGGGGCAAATCAGCCCCAGCATTTT.

This clone came up once. The V call is TRBV5-8, the J call TRBJ1-5; tentatively, D is TRBD1 (5 bases). Germline CDR1 is SGHTS and CDR2 is YDEGEE. Trimming took 0 bases from V and 3 from J, leaving 7 bases between them. The CDR3 is 14 amino acids. CDR3 nucleotide sequence: TGTGCCAGCAGCTTGGGCAGGGCCAATCAGCCCCAGCATTTT. Translating it yields CASSLGRANQPQHF. The full variable domain, its missing parts supplied by reference TRBV5-8 and TRBJ1-5, is EAGVTQSPTHLIKTRGQQATLRCSPISGHTSVYWYQQALGLGLQFLLWYDEGEERNRGNFPPRFSGRQFPNYSSELNVNALELEDSALYLCASSLGRANQPQHFGDGTRLSIL.

V gene TRBV18 combines with J gene TRBJ2-5; D is ambiguous. The CDR3 is 13 amino acids. The germline V and J ends were trimmed by 3 bases and 3 bases, with 8 bases remaining between them. Germline V CDR1 and CDR2: KGHSH, LQKENI. CDR3 protein: CASSPPSEETQYF. The CDR3 DNA follows: TGTGCCAGCTCACCTCCATCGGAAGAGACCCAGTACTTC.

This chain links TRBV4-1 with TRBJ2-3; D may be TRBD2 (6 bases). The CDR3 is made up of 15 amino acids. Deletions cut 2 bases from V and 1 base from J, with 10 bases between. Per the germline V gene, CDR1 is MGHRA and CDR2 is YSYEKL. In nucleotides, the CDR3 is TGCGCCAGCAGCCAAACCGGGACTGGCACAGATACGCAGTATTTT. Amino acids: CASSQTGTGTDTQYF.

The V and J genes are TRBV7-2 and TRBJ1-6; no definite D call. The CDR3 has 15 residues. CDR1 is SGHTA and CDR2 is FQGNSA in the germline V gene. Trimming stripped 5 bases from V and 2 bases from J, with 10 bases between. The CDR3 reads CASSPQNTYNSPLHF. Written as DNA, the CDR3 is TGTGCCAGCAGCCCCCAGAACACCTATAATTCACCCCTCCACTTT.

This clone turned up a few times. The chain recombines TRBV9 with TRBJ2-2, with 8 bases lining up with TRBD2. Trimming cost V 2 bases and J 5 bases; bases outside gene matches: 5. CDR1 and CDR2 from the germline V gene are SGDLS and YYNGEE. The CDR3 runs to 15 residues. The CDR3 spells CASSVLQRGTGELFF. CDR3 nucleotide sequence: TGTGCCAGCAGCGTCCTCCAGCGGGGGACCGGGGAGCTGTTTTTT.